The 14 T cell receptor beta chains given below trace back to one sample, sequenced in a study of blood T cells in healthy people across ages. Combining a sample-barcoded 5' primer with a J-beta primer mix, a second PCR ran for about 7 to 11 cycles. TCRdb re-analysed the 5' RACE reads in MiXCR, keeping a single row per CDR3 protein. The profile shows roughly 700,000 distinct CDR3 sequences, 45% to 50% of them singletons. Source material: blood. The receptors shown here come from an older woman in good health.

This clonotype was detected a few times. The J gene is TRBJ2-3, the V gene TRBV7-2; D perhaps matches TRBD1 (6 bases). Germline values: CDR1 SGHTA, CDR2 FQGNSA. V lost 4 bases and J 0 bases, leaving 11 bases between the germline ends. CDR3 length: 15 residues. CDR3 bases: TGTGCCAGCAGCTATCCGACAGGAAGCACAGATACGCAGTATTTT. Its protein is CASSYPTGSTDTQYF. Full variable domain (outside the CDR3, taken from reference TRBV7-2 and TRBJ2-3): GAGVSQSPSNKVTEKGKDVELRCDPISGHTALYWYRQSLGQGLEFLIYFQGNSAPDKSGLPSDRFSAERTGGSVSTLTIQRTQQEDSAVYLCASSYPTGSTDTQYFGPGTRLTVL.

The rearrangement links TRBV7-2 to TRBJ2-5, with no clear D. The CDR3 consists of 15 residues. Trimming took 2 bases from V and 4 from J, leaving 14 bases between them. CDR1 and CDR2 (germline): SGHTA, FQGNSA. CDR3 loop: CASSLPPGTAETQYF. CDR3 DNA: TGTGCCAGCAGCTTACCCCCGGGCACGGCAGAGACCCAGTACTTC.

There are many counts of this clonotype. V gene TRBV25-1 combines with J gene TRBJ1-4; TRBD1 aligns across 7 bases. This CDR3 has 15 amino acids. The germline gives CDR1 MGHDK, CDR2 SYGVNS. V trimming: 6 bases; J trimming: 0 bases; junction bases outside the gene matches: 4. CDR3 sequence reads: CASSSGTATNEKLFF. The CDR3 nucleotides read TGTGCCAGCAGCTCCGGGACAGCAACTAATGAAAAACTGTTTTTT.

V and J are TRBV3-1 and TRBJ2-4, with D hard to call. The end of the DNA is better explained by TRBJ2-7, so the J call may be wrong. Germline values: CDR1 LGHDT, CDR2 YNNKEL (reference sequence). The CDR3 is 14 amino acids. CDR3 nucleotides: TGTGCCAGCAGCCAAGCACTGTCGACCTACGAGCAGTACTTC. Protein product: CASSQALSTYEQYF.

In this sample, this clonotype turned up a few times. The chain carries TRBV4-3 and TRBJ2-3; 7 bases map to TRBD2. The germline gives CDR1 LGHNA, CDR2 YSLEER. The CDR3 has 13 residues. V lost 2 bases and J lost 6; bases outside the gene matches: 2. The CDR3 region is CASSQLLADTQYF. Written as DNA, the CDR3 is TGCGCCAGCAGCCAACTACTAGCGGATACGCAGTATTTT.

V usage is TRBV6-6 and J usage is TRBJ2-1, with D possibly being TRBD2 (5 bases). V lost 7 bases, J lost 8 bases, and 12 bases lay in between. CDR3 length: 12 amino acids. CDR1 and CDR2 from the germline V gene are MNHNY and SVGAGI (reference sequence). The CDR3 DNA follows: TGTGCCAGCAAGAGTAGCGACCATGAGCAGTTCTTC. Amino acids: CASKSSDHEQFF.

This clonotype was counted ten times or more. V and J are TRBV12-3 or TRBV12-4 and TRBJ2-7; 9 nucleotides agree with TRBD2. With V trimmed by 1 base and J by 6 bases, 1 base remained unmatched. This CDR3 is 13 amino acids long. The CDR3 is CASSLGGRAEQYF. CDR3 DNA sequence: TGTGCCAGCAGTTTAGGCGGGAGGGCCGAGCAGTACTTC.

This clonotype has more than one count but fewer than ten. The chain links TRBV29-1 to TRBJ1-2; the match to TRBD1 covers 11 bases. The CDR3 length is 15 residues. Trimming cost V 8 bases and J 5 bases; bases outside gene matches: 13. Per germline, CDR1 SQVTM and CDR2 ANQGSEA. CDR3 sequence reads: CSIGGPGTGGYGYTF. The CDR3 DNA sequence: TGCAGCATAGGCGGTCCCGGGACAGGGGGTTATGGCTACACCTTC. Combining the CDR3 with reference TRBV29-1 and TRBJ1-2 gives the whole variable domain SAVISQKPSRDICQRGTSLTIQCQVDSQVTMMFWYRQQPGQSLTLIATANQGSEATYESGFVIDKFPISRPNLTFSTLTVSNMSPEDSSIYLCSIGGPGTGGYGYTFGSGTRLTVV.

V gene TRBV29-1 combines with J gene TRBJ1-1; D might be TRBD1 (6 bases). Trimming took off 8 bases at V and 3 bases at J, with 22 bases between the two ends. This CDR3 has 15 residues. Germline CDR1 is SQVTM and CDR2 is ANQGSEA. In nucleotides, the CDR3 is TGCAGCAATCCCGCCCACGGGGGCTATGACACTGAAGCTTTCTTT. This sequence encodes CSNPAHGGYDTEAFF.

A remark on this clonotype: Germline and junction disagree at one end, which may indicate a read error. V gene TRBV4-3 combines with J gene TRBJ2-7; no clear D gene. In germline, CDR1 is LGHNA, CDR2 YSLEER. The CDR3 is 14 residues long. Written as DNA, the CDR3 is TGCGCCAGCGGCCAAGATCACAACTCCTACGAGCAGTACTTC. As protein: CASGQDHNSYEQYF.

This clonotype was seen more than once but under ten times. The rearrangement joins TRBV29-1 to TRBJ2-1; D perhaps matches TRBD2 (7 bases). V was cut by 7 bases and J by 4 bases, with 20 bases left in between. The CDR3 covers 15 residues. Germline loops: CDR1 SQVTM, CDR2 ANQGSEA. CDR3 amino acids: CSAHLGGGTYNEQFF. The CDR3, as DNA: TGCAGCGCACATCTAGGGGGAGGGACATACAATGAGCAGTTCTTC.

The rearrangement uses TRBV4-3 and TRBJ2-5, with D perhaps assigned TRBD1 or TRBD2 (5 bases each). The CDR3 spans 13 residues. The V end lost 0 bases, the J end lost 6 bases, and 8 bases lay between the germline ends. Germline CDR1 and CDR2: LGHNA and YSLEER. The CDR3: CASSQEWGKTQYF. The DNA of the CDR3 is TGCGCCAGCAGCCAAGAATGGGGGAAGACCCAGTACTTC.

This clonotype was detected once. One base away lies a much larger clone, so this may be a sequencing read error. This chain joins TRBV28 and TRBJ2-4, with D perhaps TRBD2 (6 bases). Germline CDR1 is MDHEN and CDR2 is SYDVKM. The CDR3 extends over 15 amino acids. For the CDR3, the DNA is TGTGCCAGCAGTCCCGGGAGTCTAGCCAAAAGCATTCAGTACTTC. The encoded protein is CASSPGSLAKSIQYF. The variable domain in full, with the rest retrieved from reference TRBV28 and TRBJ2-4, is DVKVTQSSRYLVKRTGEKVFLECVQDMDHENMFWYRQDPGLGLRLIYFSYDVKMKEKGDIPEGYSVSREKKERFSLILESASTNQTSMYLCASSPGSLAKSIQYFGAGTRLSVL.

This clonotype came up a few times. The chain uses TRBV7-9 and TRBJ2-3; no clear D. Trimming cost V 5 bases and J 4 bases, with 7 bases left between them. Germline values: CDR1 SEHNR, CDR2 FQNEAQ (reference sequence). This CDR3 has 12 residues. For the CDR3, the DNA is TGTGCCAGCAGCGGCGCGGCAGATACGCAGTATTTT. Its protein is CASSGAADTQYF.